This T cell receptor beta chain was retrieved from a study of blood T cell repertoires in COVID-19. Sequenced by immunoSEQ multiplex PCR; TCRdb stores in-frame clones only, minus some. Of fewer than 150,000 clones in the sample, around 87% are singletons; the top ten hold 3.5% to 5.5%. CDR1 is MGHRA, CDR2 YSYEKL, per germline. The V gene end was trimmed by 5 bases and the J gene end by 8 bases; junction bases not matched to a gene: 9. This CDR3 has 15 residues. The specimen sequenced was peripheral blood. The sequence was obtained from a woman aged 40 to 50 with acute or convalescent COVID-19. The V call is TRBV4-1, the J call TRBJ1-4; TRBD1 aligns across 9 bases. CDR3 sequence reads: CASSKPQGAGEKLFF. The DNA of the CDR3 is TGCGCCAGCAGCAAACCACAGGGGGCTGGCGAAAAACTGTTTTTT.